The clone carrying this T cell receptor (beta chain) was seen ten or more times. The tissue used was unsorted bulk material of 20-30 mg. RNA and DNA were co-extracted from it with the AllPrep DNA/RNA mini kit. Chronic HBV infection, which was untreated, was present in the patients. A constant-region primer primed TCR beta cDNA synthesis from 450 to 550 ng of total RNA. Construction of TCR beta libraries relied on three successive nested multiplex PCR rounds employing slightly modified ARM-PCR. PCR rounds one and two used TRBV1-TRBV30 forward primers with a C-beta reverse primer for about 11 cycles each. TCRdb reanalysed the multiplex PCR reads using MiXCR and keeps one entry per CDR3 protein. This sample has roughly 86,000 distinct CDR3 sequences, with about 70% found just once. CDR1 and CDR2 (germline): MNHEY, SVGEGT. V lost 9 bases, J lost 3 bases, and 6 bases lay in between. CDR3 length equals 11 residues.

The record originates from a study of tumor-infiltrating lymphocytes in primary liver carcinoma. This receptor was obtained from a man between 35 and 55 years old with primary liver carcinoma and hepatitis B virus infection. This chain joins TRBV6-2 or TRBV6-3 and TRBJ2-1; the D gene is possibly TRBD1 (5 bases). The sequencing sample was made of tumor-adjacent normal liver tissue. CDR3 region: CASQGYNEQFF. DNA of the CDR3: TGTGCCAGTCAGGGCTACAATGAGCAGTTCTTC.